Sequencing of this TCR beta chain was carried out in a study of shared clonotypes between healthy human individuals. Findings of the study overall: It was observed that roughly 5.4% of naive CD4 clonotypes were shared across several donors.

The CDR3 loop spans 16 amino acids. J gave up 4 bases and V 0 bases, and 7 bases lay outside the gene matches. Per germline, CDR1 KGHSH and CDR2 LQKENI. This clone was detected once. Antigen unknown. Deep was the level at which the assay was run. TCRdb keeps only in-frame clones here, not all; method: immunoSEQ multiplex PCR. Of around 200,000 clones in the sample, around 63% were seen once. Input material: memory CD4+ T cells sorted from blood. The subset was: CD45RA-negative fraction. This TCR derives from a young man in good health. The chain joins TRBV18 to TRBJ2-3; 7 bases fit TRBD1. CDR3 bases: TGTGCCAGCTCACCACCGAACAGGGGTGATGCAGATACGCAGTATTTT. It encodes CASSPPNRGDADTQYF.